The TCR beta chain described here comes from a study of vaccination and CD4 T cells after COVID-19. About the research overall: Convalescent donors were composed of six males and four females, of whom two were Hispanic. Cells were stimulated with overlapping spike peptide pools from SARS-CoV-2, HCoV-NL63, HCoV-OC43 and HCoV-229E. General observations from the study: Sampling was limited to relatively few convalescent patients, with no early post-infection timepoints studied.

Cultured CD4+ T-cell DNA underwent Oncomine TCR Beta short-read sequencing. Genomic DNA was drawn out of CD4+ T cells grown in culture. MiXCR, applied by TCRdb to the PCR reads, yields one record per CDR3 protein. The sample has approximately 9,500 distinct CDR3 sequences; approximately 45% are singletons. The CDR3 loop spans 14 amino acids. Germline CDR1 reads SGHTA; CDR2 reads FQGTGA. V lost 1 base, J lost 4 bases, and 10 bases lay in between. Comment on this clonotype: Its target is not known.

Treatment reported: approximately 9-day PBMC culture with coronavirus spike peptide pools or control peptides (ViraFEST assay). The unexposed donor gave CD4+ T cells before the COVID-19 pandemic (2011-2018). ViraFEST expanded antigen-specific T cells with peptide pools, then sequenced TCRs. Input material: CD4+ T cells from blood, cultured in vitro. This chain connects TRBV7-3 to TRBJ1-1; D is unclear. The origin of this receptor is a human donor in good health. This chain's CDR3 is CASSLNPASTEAFF. The CDR3 nucleotides read TGTGCCAGCAGCTTAAACCCAGCTTCCACTGAAGCTTTCTTT.